The text below deals with one T cell receptor (beta chain). The table came from immunoSEQ multiplex PCR; TCRdb's copy has only in-frame clones and leaves some out. The sample lists 2.3 million or so clones, 80% to 95% seen once, with about 0.37% in the top ten. This specimen comes from a study of shared clonotypes between healthy human individuals. The CDR3 consists of 15 residues. Germline CDR1 SGHNT, CDR2 YYREEE (reference sequence). Trimming removed 4 bases from V and 3 bases from J, with 16 bases in between. The rearrangement links TRBV5-4 to TRBJ2-5; D is possibly TRBD2 (5 bases). Sequencing used naive CD4+ T cells from PBMCs. Subset indicated: CD45RA+ positively selected. The origin of this receptor is a man younger than 30 in good health. Some clones in this sample may be carry-over from other donors' samples. This chain's CDR3 is CASSVGGTRKETQYF. For the CDR3, the DNA is TGTGCCAGCAGCGTAGGAGGTACCAGGAAAGAGACCCAGTACTTC.